This entry features one TCR beta chain sequence. This sample is drawn from a study of shared clonotypes between healthy human individuals. The V and J ends lost 3 bases and 8 bases respectively, with 19 bases between them. CDR3 length: 15 residues. Germline loops: CDR1 MDHEN, CDR2 SYDVKM. Profiled with immunoSEQ multiplex PCR; TCRdb holds only in-frame clones, not every one. The profile shows over 2 million clones, 95% of them singletons. The chain carries TRBV28 and TRBJ1-2; a weak D match, TRBD1 (5 bases). Sequences were obtained from naive CD4+ T cells sorted from blood. Subset reported: CD45RA+ positively selected. This sequence was found in a man between 18 and 29 years old in good health. In DNA, the CDR3 is TGTGCCAGCAGTTTTTTTGACAGCCTTGGGGGAGGCTACACCTTC. As protein: CASSFFDSLGGGYTF.